The rows below give T cell receptor beta chains drawn from one sample of a study of cytomegalovirus exposure and HLA in healthy donors. Assay used: immunoSEQ multiplex PCR; TCRdb lists only in-frame clones, some missing. Of about 170,000 clones listed, just over 75% are singletons. The sample was PBMCs. The receptor set was obtained from a woman aged 25 to 39 in good health and CMV-seropositive. Both conserved end residues are part of each CDR3. Fields, in order: D gene, J gene, clone size, V gene, CDR3 DNA, CDR3 protein. The D gene is left open where the match is weak. The size entry is marked missing in some rows and otherwise reads once, few, many or a size class.

d_call: -; j_call: TRBJ1-2; clone_size: few; v_call: TRBV5-6; cdr3_nt: TGTGCCAGCAGCTTCGTAGACATGGCGAACTATGGCTACACCTTC; cdr3_aa: CASSFVDMANYGYTF
d_call: -; j_call: TRBJ2-7; clone_size: -; v_call: TRBV6-4; cdr3_nt: TGTGCCAGCAGTGTGGAGCACTCCTACGAGCAGTACTTC; cdr3_aa: CASSVEHSYEQYF
d_call: TRBD1; j_call: TRBJ2-7; clone_size: -; v_call: TRBV2; cdr3_nt: TGTGCCAGCAGGAAAGGACAGGGCTCCTACGAGCAGTACTTC; cdr3_aa: CASRKGQGSYEQYF
d_call: TRBD2; j_call: TRBJ2-7; clone_size: -; v_call: TRBV9; cdr3_nt: TGTGCCAGCAGCCCGGTGGGAGGGTACTACGAGCAGTACTTC; cdr3_aa: CASSPVGGYYEQYF
d_call: -; j_call: TRBJ2-7; clone_size: few; v_call: TRBV27; cdr3_nt: TGTGCCAGCAGTCCCCGCGCAGGGGTCTACGAGCAGTACTTC; cdr3_aa: CASSPRAGVYEQYF
d_call: -; j_call: TRBJ2-1; clone_size: -; v_call: TRBV6-5; cdr3_nt: TGTGCCAGCAGTAGTACCGCCAGCTCCTACAATGAGCAGTTCTTC; cdr3_aa: CASSSTASSYNEQFF
d_call: TRBD2; j_call: TRBJ2-2; clone_size: -; v_call: TRBV10-3; cdr3_nt: TGTGCCATGACGGGACTAGAGAACACCGGGGAGCTGTTTTTT; cdr3_aa: CAMTGLENTGELFF
d_call: TRBD1; j_call: TRBJ1-3; clone_size: few; v_call: TRBV6-1; cdr3_nt: TGTGCCAGCAGTGAAAACCTTACAGGGGGCTCTGGAAACACCATATATTTT; cdr3_aa: CASSENLTGGSGNTIYF
d_call: -; j_call: TRBJ1-1; clone_size: -; v_call: TRBV18; cdr3_nt: TGTGCCAGCTCGCCAACGGGGGTTGGGACTGAAGCTTTCTTT; cdr3_aa: CASSPTGVGTEAFF
d_call: TRBD1; j_call: TRBJ1-4; clone_size: -; v_call: TRBV30; cdr3_nt: TGTGCCTGGAGCGCCCACAGGGGGCTCAATGAAAAACTGTTTTTT; cdr3_aa: CAWSAHRGLNEKLFF
d_call: -; j_call: TRBJ1-5; clone_size: -; v_call: TRBV29-1; cdr3_nt: TGCAGCGTTGAGGTGCAGGCAGGGAGGTCGGCTAGTCAGCCCCAGCATTTT; cdr3_aa: CSVEVQAGRSASQPQHF
d_call: TRBD1; j_call: TRBJ1-2; clone_size: -; v_call: TRBV6-6; cdr3_nt: TGTGCCAGCACCCTGACAGGGGAAGGCTACACCTTC; cdr3_aa: CASTLTGEGYTF
d_call: TRBD1; j_call: TRBJ2-1; clone_size: -; v_call: TRBV2; cdr3_nt: TGTGCCAGGACGCGTAGATCGGGACAGGGTAACAATGAGCAGTTCTTC; cdr3_aa: CARTRRSGQGNNEQFF
d_call: -; j_call: TRBJ1-2; clone_size: few; v_call: TRBV25-1; cdr3_nt: TGTGCCAGCACCGGGGGGGGTGGCTACACCTTC; cdr3_aa: CASTGGGGYTF
d_call: TRBD1; j_call: TRBJ1-1; clone_size: -; v_call: TRBV19; cdr3_nt: TGTGCCAGTAGTATAAATGGGGGAACAGGGGCTGAAGCTTTCTTT; cdr3_aa: CASSINGGTGAEAFF
d_call: TRBD2; j_call: TRBJ2-1; clone_size: -; v_call: TRBV30; cdr3_nt: TGTGCCTGGAGGGGCCCGGGACTAGCACACAATGAGCAGTTCTTC; cdr3_aa: CAWRGPGLAHNEQFF
d_call: TRBD1; j_call: TRBJ1-2; clone_size: -; v_call: TRBV2; cdr3_nt: TGTGCCAGCAAATGGGACAGGGTGTCTAACTATGGCTACACCTTC; cdr3_aa: CASKWDRVSNYGYTF
d_call: -; j_call: TRBJ2-5; clone_size: -; v_call: TRBV11-3; cdr3_nt: TGTGCCAGCAGCTTAGGGGTAGGGGTATGGGAGACCCAGTACTTC; cdr3_aa: CASSLGVGVWETQYF
d_call: -; j_call: TRBJ1-1; clone_size: -; v_call: TRBV30; cdr3_nt: TGTGCCTGGAGCCCATACCGAGGGCGAGAAGCTTTCTTT; cdr3_aa: CAWSPYRGREAFF
d_call: TRBD1; j_call: TRBJ1-5; clone_size: -; v_call: TRBV2; cdr3_nt: TGTGCCAGCACCCCGCTACAGGGGAATCAGCCCCAGCATTTT; cdr3_aa: CASTPLQGNQPQHF
d_call: -; j_call: TRBJ1-2; clone_size: -; v_call: TRBV30; cdr3_nt: TGTGCCTGGACCCAGGGAAAGGATGGCTACACCTTC; cdr3_aa: CAWTQGKDGYTF
d_call: -; j_call: TRBJ2-7; clone_size: -; v_call: TRBV19; cdr3_nt: TGTGCCAGTAGTCGGGCGGGAAGAGACTCCTACGAGCAGTACTTC; cdr3_aa: CASSRAGRDSYEQYF
d_call: TRBD1; j_call: TRBJ1-2; clone_size: few; v_call: TRBV19; cdr3_nt: TGTGCCAGTTCACGGGACAGGGATTTTAACTATGGCTACACCTTC; cdr3_aa: CASSRDRDFNYGYTF
d_call: -; j_call: TRBJ1-1; clone_size: -; v_call: TRBV6-5; cdr3_nt: TGTGCCAGCAGTTACGCGGGGACTGAAGCTTTCTTT; cdr3_aa: CASSYAGTEAFF
d_call: TRBD1; j_call: TRBJ1-6; clone_size: -; v_call: TRBV7-2; cdr3_nt: TGTGCCAGCAGCTTAGAGGCAGGGGGAAACTCACCCCTCCACTTT; cdr3_aa: CASSLEAGGNSPLHF
d_call: -; j_call: TRBJ1-3; clone_size: -; v_call: TRBV7-8; cdr3_nt: TGTGCCAGCAGCGACAGGGGAAACACCATATATTTT; cdr3_aa: CASSDRGNTIYF
d_call: TRBD2; j_call: TRBJ2-1; clone_size: -; v_call: TRBV5-6; cdr3_nt: TGTGCCAGCAGCCCGGCATGGGAGGGACTATACAATGAGCAGTTCTTC; cdr3_aa: CASSPAWEGLYNEQFF
d_call: TRBD2; j_call: TRBJ2-1; clone_size: -; v_call: TRBV10-2; cdr3_nt: TGCGCCAGCAGTGAGCTAGCGGGTTCCTACAATGAGCAGTTCTTC; cdr3_aa: CASSELAGSYNEQFF
d_call: TRBD2; j_call: TRBJ2-3; clone_size: few; v_call: TRBV7-2; cdr3_nt: TGTGCCAGCAGCATTAGCGGGGGCACAGATACGCAGTATTTT; cdr3_aa: CASSISGGTDTQYF
d_call: -; j_call: TRBJ2-5; clone_size: few; v_call: TRBV5-8; cdr3_nt: TGTGCCAGCAGCTTCCTCACAGGGGTAAAAATAGCGGCGGGACAAGAGACCCAGTACTTC; cdr3_aa: CASSFLTGVKIAAGQETQYF
d_call: -; j_call: TRBJ2-7; clone_size: -; v_call: TRBV5-6; cdr3_nt: -; cdr3_aa: CASSFRFGGPLLYEQYF
d_call: TRBD1; j_call: TRBJ2-2; clone_size: -; v_call: TRBV28; cdr3_nt: TGTGCCAGCCAGGGGGCCGGGGAGCTGTTTTTT; cdr3_aa: CASQGAGELFF
d_call: TRBD1; j_call: TRBJ2-5; clone_size: -; v_call: TRBV5-1; cdr3_nt: TGCGCCAGCAGCTCGGGACAGGCAGAAGAGACCCAGTACTTC; cdr3_aa: CASSSGQAEETQYF
d_call: -; j_call: TRBJ1-4; clone_size: -; v_call: TRBV27; cdr3_nt: TGTGCCAGCAGTTTCTACGGGAGTAATGAAAAACTGTTTTTT; cdr3_aa: CASSFYGSNEKLFF
d_call: -; j_call: TRBJ1-2; clone_size: -; v_call: TRBV28; cdr3_nt: TGTGCCAGCAGTCGGGCAGGGGCTAACTATGGCTACACCTTC; cdr3_aa: CASSRAGANYGYTF
d_call: -; j_call: TRBJ1-1; clone_size: -; v_call: TRBV2; cdr3_nt: TGTGCCAGCAGTAAGGAGGCAGTTCTGAACACTGAAGCTTTCTTT; cdr3_aa: CASSKEAVLNTEAFF
d_call: TRBD2; j_call: TRBJ2-2; clone_size: -; v_call: TRBV9; cdr3_nt: TGTGCCAGCAGCGTAGCTAGCGGGATCGGGGAGCTGTTTTTT; cdr3_aa: CASSVASGIGELFF
d_call: TRBD1; j_call: TRBJ1-1; clone_size: -; v_call: TRBV10-3; cdr3_nt: TGCGGGACAGGGGAAGGGAACACTGAAGCTTTCTTT; cdr3_aa: CGTGEGNTEAFF
d_call: -; j_call: TRBJ2-3; clone_size: -; v_call: TRBV5-1; cdr3_nt: TGCGCCAGCAGGGTGCTAGCATCATCTAGCACAGATACGCAGTATTTT; cdr3_aa: CASRVLASSSTDTQYF
d_call: -; j_call: TRBJ1-2; clone_size: -; v_call: TRBV5-4; cdr3_nt: TGTGCCAGCAGTTTGGACAGCCTCTATGGCTACACCTTC; cdr3_aa: CASSLDSLYGYTF
d_call: TRBD1; j_call: TRBJ1-2; clone_size: -; v_call: TRBV10-2; cdr3_nt: TGCGCCAGCAGTCCGGGACAGGGATTTTATGGCTACACCTTC; cdr3_aa: CASSPGQGFYGYTF
d_call: TRBD1; j_call: TRBJ1-5; clone_size: once; v_call: TRBV28; cdr3_nt: TGTGCCAGCAGTTCACCACCGACAGGGGACCAGCCCCAGCATTTT; cdr3_aa: CASSSPPTGDQPQHF
d_call: TRBD2; j_call: TRBJ2-3; clone_size: -; v_call: TRBV7-9; cdr3_nt: TGTGCCAGCAGCCCTCGGGGGGGCGAAGCGGATACGCAGTATTTT; cdr3_aa: CASSPRGGEADTQYF
d_call: -; j_call: TRBJ2-1; clone_size: -; v_call: TRBV10-2; cdr3_nt: TGCGCCAGCAGTGATTACAGTGAGCAGTTCTTC; cdr3_aa: CASSDYSEQFF
d_call: -; j_call: TRBJ1-1; clone_size: once; v_call: TRBV7-2; cdr3_nt: TGTGCCAGCAGCTTAGTACATAACACTGAAGCTTTCTTT; cdr3_aa: CASSLVHNTEAFF
d_call: TRBD1; j_call: TRBJ1-6; clone_size: -; v_call: TRBV27; cdr3_nt: TGTGCCAGCAGTCCCCTGGACAGGGGGCTTTCACCCCTCCACTTT; cdr3_aa: CASSPLDRGLSPLHF
d_call: TRBD1; j_call: TRBJ1-3; clone_size: -; v_call: TRBV25-1; cdr3_nt: TGTGCCAGCAGTGACTTCGGGACAGGGAGAAACACCATATATTTT; cdr3_aa: CASSDFGTGRNTIYF
d_call: -; j_call: TRBJ2-2; clone_size: -; v_call: TRBV28; cdr3_nt: TGTGCCAGCAGTTCAAAGGACAGTTACACCGGGGAGCTGTTTTTT; cdr3_aa: CASSSKDSYTGELFF
d_call: TRBD2; j_call: TRBJ2-5; clone_size: -; v_call: TRBV4-3; cdr3_nt: TGCGCCAGCAGCCAAGATGTAGCGGGGGACCGCCAGGAGACCCAGTACTTC; cdr3_aa: CASSQDVAGDRQETQYF
d_call: TRBD1; j_call: TRBJ1-1; clone_size: -; v_call: TRBV10-3; cdr3_nt: TGTGCCATCAGTGTAGCCGGGACAGGGGACGCTTTCTTT; cdr3_aa: CAISVAGTGDAFF